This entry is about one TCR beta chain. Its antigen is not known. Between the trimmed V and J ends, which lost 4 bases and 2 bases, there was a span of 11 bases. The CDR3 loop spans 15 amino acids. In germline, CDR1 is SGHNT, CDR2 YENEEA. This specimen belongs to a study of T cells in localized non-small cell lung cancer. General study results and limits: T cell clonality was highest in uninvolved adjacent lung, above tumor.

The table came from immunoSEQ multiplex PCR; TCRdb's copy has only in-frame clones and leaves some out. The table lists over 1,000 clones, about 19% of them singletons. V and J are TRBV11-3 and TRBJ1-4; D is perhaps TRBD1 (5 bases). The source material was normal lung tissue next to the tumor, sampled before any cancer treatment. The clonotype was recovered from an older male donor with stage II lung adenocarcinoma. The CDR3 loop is CASSSTDSTNEKLFF. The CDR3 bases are TGTGCCAGCAGCTCGACCGACAGTACTAATGAAAAACTGTTTTTT.